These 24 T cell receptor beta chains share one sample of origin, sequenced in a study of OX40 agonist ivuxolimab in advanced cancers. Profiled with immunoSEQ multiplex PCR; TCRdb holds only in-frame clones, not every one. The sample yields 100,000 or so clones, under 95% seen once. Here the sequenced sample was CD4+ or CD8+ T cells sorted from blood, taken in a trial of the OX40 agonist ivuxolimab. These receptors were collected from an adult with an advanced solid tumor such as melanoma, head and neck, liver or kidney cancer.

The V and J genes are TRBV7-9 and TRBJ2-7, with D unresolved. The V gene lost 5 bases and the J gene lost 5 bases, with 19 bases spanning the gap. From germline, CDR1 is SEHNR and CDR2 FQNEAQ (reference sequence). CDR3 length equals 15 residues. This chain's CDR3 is CASSPIGQAGDEQYF. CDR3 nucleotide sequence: TGTGCCAGCAGCCCCATAGGTCAGGCCGGCGACGAGCAGTACTTC.

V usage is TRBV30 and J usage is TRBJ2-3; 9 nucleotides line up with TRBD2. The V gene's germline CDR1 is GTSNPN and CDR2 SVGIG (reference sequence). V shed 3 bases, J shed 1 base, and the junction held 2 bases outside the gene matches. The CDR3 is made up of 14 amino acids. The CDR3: CAWSASGGTDTQYF. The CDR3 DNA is TGTGCCTGGAGCGCTAGCGGGGGCACAGATACGCAGTATTTT.

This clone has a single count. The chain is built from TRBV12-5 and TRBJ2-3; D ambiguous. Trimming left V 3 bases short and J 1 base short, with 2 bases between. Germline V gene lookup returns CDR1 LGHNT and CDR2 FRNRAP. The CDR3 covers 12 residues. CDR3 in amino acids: CASGFGTDTQYF. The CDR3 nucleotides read TGTGCTAGTGGTTTCGGCACAGATACGCAGTATTTT.

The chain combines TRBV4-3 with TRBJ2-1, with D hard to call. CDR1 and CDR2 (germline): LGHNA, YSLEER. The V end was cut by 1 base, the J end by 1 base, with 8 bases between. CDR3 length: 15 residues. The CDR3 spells CASSQGVGSYNEQFF. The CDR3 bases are TGCGCCAGCAGCCAAGGGGTGGGTTCCTACAATGAGCAGTTCTTC.

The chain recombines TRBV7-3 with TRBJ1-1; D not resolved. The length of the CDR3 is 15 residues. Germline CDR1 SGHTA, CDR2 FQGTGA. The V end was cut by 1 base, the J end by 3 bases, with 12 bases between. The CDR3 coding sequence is TGTGCCAGCAGCTTAAGAGGGAATAGGGACACTGAAGCTTTCTTT. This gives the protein CASSLRGNRDTEAFF.

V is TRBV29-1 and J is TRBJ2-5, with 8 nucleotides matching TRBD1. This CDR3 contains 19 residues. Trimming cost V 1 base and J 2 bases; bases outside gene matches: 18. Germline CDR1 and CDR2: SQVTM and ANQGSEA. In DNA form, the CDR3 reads TGCAGCGTTGAAGGGTACAGGGGGTTCAAATCTATTGATCAAGAGACCCAGTACTTC. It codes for CSVEGYRGFKSIDQETQYF.

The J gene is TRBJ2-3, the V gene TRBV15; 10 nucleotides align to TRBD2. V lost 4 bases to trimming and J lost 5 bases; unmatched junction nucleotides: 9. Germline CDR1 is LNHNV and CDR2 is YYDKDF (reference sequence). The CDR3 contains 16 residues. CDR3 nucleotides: TGTGCCACCAGCATAGCGCTAGCGGGAGTAAGAGATACGCAGTATTTT. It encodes CATSIALAGVRDTQYF.

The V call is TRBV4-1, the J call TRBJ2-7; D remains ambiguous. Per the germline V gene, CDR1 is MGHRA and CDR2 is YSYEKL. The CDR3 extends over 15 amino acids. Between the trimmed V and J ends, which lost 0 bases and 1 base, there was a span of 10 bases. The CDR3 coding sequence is TGCGCCAGCAGCCAAGATTGGGCGGTTTCCTACGAGCAGTACTTC. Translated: CASSQDWAVSYEQYF.

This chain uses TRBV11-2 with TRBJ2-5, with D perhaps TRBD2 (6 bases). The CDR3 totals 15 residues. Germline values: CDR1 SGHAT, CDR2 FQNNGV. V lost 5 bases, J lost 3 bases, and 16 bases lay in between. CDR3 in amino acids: CASSVRDSRKETQYF. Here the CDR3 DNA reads TGTGCCAGCAGCGTACGGGACTCTCGAAAAGAGACCCAGTACTTC.

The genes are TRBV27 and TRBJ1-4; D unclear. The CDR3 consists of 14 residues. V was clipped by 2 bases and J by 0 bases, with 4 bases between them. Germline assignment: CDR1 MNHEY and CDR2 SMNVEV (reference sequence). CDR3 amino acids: CASSLRPTNEKLFF. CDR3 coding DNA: TGTGCCAGCAGTTTACGGCCAACTAATGAAAAACTGTTTTTT.

The CDR3 DNA sequence: TGTGCCAGCAGCTCAGACGGGACAGGGACCTACGAGCAGTACTTC. It codes for CASSSDGTGTYEQYF. This rearrangement joins TRBV13 to TRBJ2-7; 9 bases agree with TRBD1. Per the germline V gene, CDR1 is PRHDT and CDR2 is FYEKMQ (reference sequence). The CDR3 sequence is 15 residues long. The trim removed 4 bases at V and 2 bases at J, leaving 6 bases unmatched.

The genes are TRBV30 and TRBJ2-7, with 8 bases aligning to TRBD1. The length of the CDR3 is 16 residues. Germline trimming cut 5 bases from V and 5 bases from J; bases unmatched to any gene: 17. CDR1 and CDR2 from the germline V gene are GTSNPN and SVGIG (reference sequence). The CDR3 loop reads CAWRGKDRASVHEQYF. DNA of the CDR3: TGTGCCTGGCGGGGAAAGGACAGGGCCTCTGTCCACGAGCAGTACTTC. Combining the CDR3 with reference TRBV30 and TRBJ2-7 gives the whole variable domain SQTIHQWPATLVQPVGSPLSLECTVEGTSNPNLYWYRQAAGRGLQLLFYSVGIGQISSEVPQNLSASRPQDRQFILSSKKLLLSDSGFYLCAWRGKDRASVHEQYFGPGTRLTVT.

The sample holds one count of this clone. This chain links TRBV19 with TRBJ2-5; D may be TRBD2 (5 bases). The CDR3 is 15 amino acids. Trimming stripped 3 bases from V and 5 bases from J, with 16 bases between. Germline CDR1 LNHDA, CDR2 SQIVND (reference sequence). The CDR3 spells CASSIFGSPTETQYF. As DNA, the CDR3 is TGTGCCAGTAGTATTTTTGGGAGTCCAACGGAGACCCAGTACTTC.

The CDR3, as DNA: TGTGCCAGCAGTGAAACTCCGGATGAGCAGTTCTTC. It encodes CASSETPDEQFF. V is TRBV2 and J is TRBJ2-1; D is unresolved. The CDR3 has 12 residues. In germline, CDR1 is SNHLY, CDR2 FYNNEI. The V end lost 2 bases, the J end lost 8 bases, and 7 bases lay between the germline ends.

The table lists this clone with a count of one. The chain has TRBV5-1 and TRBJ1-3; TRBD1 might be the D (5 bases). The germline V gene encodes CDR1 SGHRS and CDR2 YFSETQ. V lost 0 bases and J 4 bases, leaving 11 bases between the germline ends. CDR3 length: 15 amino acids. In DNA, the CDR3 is TGCGCCAGCAGCTTGGAAGGGGTACCCGGAAACACCATATATTTT. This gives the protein CASSLEGVPGNTIYF.

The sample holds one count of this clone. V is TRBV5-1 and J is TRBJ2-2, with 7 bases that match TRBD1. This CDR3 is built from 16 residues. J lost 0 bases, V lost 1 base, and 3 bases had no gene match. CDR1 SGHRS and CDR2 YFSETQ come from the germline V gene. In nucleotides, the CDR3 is TGCGCCAGCAGCTTGTACAGGGGAACGAACACCGGGGAGCTGTTTTTT. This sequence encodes CASSLYRGTNTGELFF. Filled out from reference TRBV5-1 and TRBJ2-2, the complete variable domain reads KAGVTQTPRYLIKTRGQQVTLSCSPISGHRSVSWYQQTPGQGLQFLFEYFSETQRNKGNFPGRFSGRQFSNSRSEMNVSTLELGDSALYLCASSLYRGTNTGELFFGEGSRLTVL.

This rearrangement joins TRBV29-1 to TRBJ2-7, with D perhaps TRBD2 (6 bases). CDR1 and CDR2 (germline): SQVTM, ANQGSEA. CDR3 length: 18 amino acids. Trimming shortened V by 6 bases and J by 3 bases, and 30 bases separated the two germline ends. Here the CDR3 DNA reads TGCAGCGTGATAGGAGGGGCGGGGTCTGGCCCGCGCAACTACGAGCAGTACTTC. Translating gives CSVIGGAGSGPRNYEQYF.

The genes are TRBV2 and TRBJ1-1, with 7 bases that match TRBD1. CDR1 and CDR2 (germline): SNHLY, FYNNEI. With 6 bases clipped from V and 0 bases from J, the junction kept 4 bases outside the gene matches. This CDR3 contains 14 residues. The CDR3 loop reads CASRLQGMNTEAFF. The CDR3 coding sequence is TGTGCCAGCAGGCTACAGGGGATGAACACTGAAGCTTTCTTT.

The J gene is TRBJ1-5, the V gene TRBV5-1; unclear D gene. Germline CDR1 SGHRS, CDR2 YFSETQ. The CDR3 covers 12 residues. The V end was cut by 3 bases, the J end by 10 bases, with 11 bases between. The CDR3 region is CASSSTRRPQHF. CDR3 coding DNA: TGCGCCAGCAGCTCGACTAGGCGACCCCAGCATTTT.

CDR3 loop: CASSYRQGRSYEQYF. CDR3 nucleotide sequence: TGTGCCAGCAGTTACCGGCAGGGGCGCTCCTACGAGCAGTACTTC. V usage is TRBV6-5 and J usage is TRBJ2-7, with D maybe TRBD1 (6 bases). The CDR3 runs 15 residues. Germline loops: CDR1 MNHEY, CDR2 SVGAGI. V shed 2 bases and J shed 0 bases, with 11 bases lying between them.

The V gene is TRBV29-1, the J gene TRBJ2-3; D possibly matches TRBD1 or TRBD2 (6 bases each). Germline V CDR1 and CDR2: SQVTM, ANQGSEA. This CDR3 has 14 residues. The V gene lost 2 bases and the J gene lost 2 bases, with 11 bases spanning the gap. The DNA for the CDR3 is TGCAGCGTTGAAATGGGGGGCCTCACAGATACGCAGTATTTT. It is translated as CSVEMGGLTDTQYF.

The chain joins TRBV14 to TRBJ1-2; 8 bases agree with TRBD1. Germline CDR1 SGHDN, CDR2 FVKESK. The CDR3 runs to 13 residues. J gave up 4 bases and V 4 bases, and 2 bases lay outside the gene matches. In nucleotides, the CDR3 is TGTGCCAGCAGCCCAGGGGGCCTCTATGGCTACACCTTC. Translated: CASSPGGLYGYTF.

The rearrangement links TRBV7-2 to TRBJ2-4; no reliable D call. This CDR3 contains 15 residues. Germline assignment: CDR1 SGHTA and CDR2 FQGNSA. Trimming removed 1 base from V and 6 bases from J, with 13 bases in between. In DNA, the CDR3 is TGTGCCAGCAGCTTAGGGCGTTCCCCCCCAAACATTCAGTACTTC. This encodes CASSLGRSPPNIQYF. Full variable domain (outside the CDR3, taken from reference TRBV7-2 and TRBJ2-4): GAGVSQSPSNKVTEKGKDVELRCDPISGHTALYWYRQSLGQGLEFLIYFQGNSAPDKSGLPSDRFSAERTGGSVSTLTIQRTQQEDSAVYLCASSLGRSPPNIQYFGAGTRLSVL.

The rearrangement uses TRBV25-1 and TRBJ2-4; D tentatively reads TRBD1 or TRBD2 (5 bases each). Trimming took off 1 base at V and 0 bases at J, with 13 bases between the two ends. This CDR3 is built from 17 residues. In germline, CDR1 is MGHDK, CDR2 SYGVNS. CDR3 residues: CASSEFSQGVAKNIQYF. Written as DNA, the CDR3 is TGTGCCAGCAGTGAATTTTCGCAGGGAGTAGCCAAAAACATTCAGTACTTC. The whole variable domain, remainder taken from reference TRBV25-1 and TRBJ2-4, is EADIYQTPRYLVIGTGKKITLECSQTMGHDKMYWYQQDPGMELHLIHYSYGVNSTEKGDLSSESTVSRIRTEHFPLTLESARPSHTSQYLCASSEFSQGVAKNIQYFGAGTRLSVL.